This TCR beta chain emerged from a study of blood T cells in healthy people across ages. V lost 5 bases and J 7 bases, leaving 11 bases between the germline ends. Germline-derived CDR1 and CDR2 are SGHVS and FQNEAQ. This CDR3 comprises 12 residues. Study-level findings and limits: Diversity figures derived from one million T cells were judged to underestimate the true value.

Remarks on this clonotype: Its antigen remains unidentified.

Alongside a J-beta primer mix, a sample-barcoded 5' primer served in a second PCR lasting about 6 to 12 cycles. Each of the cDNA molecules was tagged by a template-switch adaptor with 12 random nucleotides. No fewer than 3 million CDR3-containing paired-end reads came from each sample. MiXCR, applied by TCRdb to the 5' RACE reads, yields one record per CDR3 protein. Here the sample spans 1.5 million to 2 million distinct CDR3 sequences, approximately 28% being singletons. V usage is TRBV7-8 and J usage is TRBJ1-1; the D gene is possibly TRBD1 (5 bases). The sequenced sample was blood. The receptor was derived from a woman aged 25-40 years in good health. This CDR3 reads CASSNRDGEAFF. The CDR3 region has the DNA TGTGCCAGCAGCAACCGGGACGGTGAAGCTTTCTTT.